This TCR beta chain was observed in a study of Graves' ophthalmopathy and Graves' hyperthyroidism. Moderate-to-severe activity, CAS at least 3, NOSPECS at least 4 and duration under 3 months characterized donors with ophthalmopathy. Clinicians made diagnoses from clinical symptoms, serum thyroxine, TRAb, thyroid ultrasound and orbital computed tomography. The table lists this clonotype with many counts. The antigen is undetermined. The V end was cut by 3 bases, the J end by 0 bases, with 15 bases between. The CDR3 runs to 17 residues. CDR1 and CDR2 from the germline V gene are LNHDA and SQIVND (reference sequence). From RNA, the CDR3 regions of TCR beta chains were amplified and sequenced. The workflow started with a first-round RT-PCR run with HTBI primers and then moved on to a second-round multiplex PCR. TCRdb called the multiplex PCR reads again in MiXCR, with one record for every CDR3 protein. The table includes approximately 210,000 distinct CDR3 sequences, under 30% detected once.

General study points: In separating ophthalmopathy from stable hyperthyroidism, a 13-signature model achieved less than 90% sensitivity and around 80% specificity.

This chain connects TRBV19 to TRBJ1-5; D not certain. The receptor was derived from a man in his fifties or sixties with Graves' ophthalmopathy. Sequenced input: peripheral blood. The CDR3 here is CASSITARAYSNQPQHF. The DNA for the CDR3 is TGTGCCAGTAGTATCACGGCCAGAGCTTATAGCAATCAGCCCCAGCATTTT.